The 19 T cell receptor beta chains in this list originate from one sample, sequenced in a study of blood T cell repertoires in COVID-19 (dated by TCRdb to about 2020). Library preparation was by the immunoSEQ multiplex PCR assay. TCRdb holds this immuneACCESS table with in-frame rearrangements only. Some clones are missing; in checked studies, unresolved V genes explain under half, and the rest has no known cause. The sample includes approximately 190,000 clones, with 86% observed a single time. Of the sample, approximately 6% falls within the top ten clones. Input material: peripheral blood. Receptor source: an older man with acute or convalescent COVID-19.

The chain couples TRBV7-2 to TRBJ1-6; no reliable D call. Looked up from germline, CDR1 is SGHTA and CDR2 is FQGNSA. The V end was cut by 0 bases, the J end by 7 bases, with 7 bases between. The CDR3 runs 14 residues. For the CDR3, the DNA is TGTGCCAGCAGCTTAGCTGTCAGAAATTCACCCCTCCACTTT. This gives the protein CASSLAVRNSPLHF.

The chain combines TRBV6-6 with TRBJ2-3; TRBD1 might be the D (5 bases). The CDR3 consists of 16 residues. Per the germline V gene, CDR1 is MNHNY and CDR2 is SVGAGI (reference sequence). V lost 0 bases to trimming and J lost 0 bases, with 10 bases between them. CDR3 loop: CASSYSGQISTDTQYF. CDR3 DNA: TGTGCCAGCAGTTACTCGGGGCAAATTAGCACAGATACGCAGTATTTT.

The chain employs TRBV7-4 and TRBJ2-7; 11 bases line up with TRBD2. V trimming: 1 base; J trimming: 7 bases; junction bases outside the gene matches: 6. CDR3 length: 15 residues. CDR1 SGHVT and CDR2 SQSDAQ come from the germline V gene. CDR3 in DNA: TGTGCCAGCAGCTTAGGCCTAGCGGGAGGAGGGGAGCAGTACGTC. Translating gives CASSLGLAGGGEQYV.

This sequence joins TRBV27 and TRBJ1-2, with a tentative D call TRBD1 (5 bases). Trimming removed 6 bases at V and 8 bases at J, with 13 bases between. This CDR3 has 12 residues. The germline CDR1 and CDR2 sequences are MNHEY and SMNVEV (reference sequence). The CDR3 nucleotides are TGTGCCAGCAGCAGGGATCGCTTCGGCTACACCTTC. Protein: CASSRDRFGYTF.

The J gene is TRBJ1-1, the V gene TRBV29-1; the match to TRBD1 covers 7 bases. This CDR3 is 14 amino acids long. V gave up 4 bases and J gave up 6 bases; unmatched junction bases: 11. The germline V gene has CDR1 SQVTM and CDR2 ANQGSEA. The CDR3 bases are TGCAGCGTTGTGGGACAGTTAAAGGACCCTGAAGCTTTCTTT. It codes for CSVVGQLKDPEAFF.

The chain links TRBV27 to TRBJ1-1; D gene uncertain. V gave up 4 bases and J gave up 4 bases, with 10 bases separating them. CDR1 and CDR2 from the germline V gene are MNHEY and SMNVEV (reference sequence). This CDR3 comprises 13 residues. For the CDR3, the DNA is TGTGCCAGCAGTTCCTCAGTCGCCACTGAAGCTTTCTTT. This codes for CASSSSVATEAFF.

The chain carries TRBV2 and TRBJ2-2; D not certain. Trimming stripped 5 bases from V and 1 base from J, with 8 bases between. The CDR3 loop spans 14 amino acids. Germline CDR1 reads SNHLY; CDR2 reads FYNNEI. CDR3 region: CASSPDKNTGELFF. CDR3 in DNA: TGTGCCAGCAGTCCCGACAAGAACACCGGGGAGCTGTTTTTT.

V is TRBV29-1 and J is TRBJ2-7; tentative D call: TRBD2 (5 bases). The CDR3 runs 12 residues. The germline V gene encodes CDR1 SQVTM and CDR2 ANQGSEA. V shed 6 bases and J shed 5 bases, with 14 bases lying between them. The CDR3 protein is CSVTGLLDEQYF. CDR3 sequence (DNA): TGCAGCGTGACCGGACTTCTCGACGAGCAGTACTTC.

The chain joins TRBV25-1 to TRBJ2-7; 16 nucleotides match TRBD2. This CDR3 region has 16 residues. After removal of 4 bases from V and 3 bases from J, the junction contained 3 bases not matched to a gene. Germline CDR1 is MGHDK and CDR2 is SYGVNS. The CDR3 DNA follows: TGTGCCAGCAGTGGGGGACTAGCGGGAGGGATCTACGAGCAGTACGTC. Its protein product is CASSGGLAGGIYEQYV.

This clone was detected a few times. The chain recombines TRBV5-8 with TRBJ2-5; the match to TRBD1 covers 8 bases. CDR3 length: 13 amino acids. With 0 bases clipped from V and 6 bases from J, the junction kept 1 base outside the gene matches. The V gene's germline CDR1 is SGHTS and CDR2 YDEGEE. The DNA for the CDR3 is TGTGCCAGCAGCTTGGGGACAGGGCAGACCCAGTACTTC. As protein: CASSLGTGQTQYF.

The gene calls are TRBV7-8 and TRBJ2-3; D gene uncertain. Trimming took off 1 base at V and 2 bases at J, with 10 bases between the two ends. CDR3 length equals 15 residues. Germline assignment: CDR1 SGHVS and CDR2 FQNEAQ. CDR3 sequence (DNA): TGTGCCAGCAGCTTAGAAGGAGCCCACACAGATACGCAGTATTTT. It specifies CASSLEGAHTDTQYF.

This clone was seen a single time. One end of the junction does not line up with germline, which may come from a read error. The chain couples TRBV28 to TRBJ1-2, with 8 positions matching TRBD1. The CDR3 length is 12 residues. Germline V lookup: CDR1 MDHEN, CDR2 SYDVKM. CDR3 nucleotides: TGTGCCAGCAGACGGGACAGGTGGGGCTACATCTTC. It is translated as CASRRDRWGYIF.

The V and J genes are TRBV29-1 and TRBJ2-1; D perhaps matches TRBD2 (5 bases). The length of the CDR3 is 13 residues. Trimming shortened V by 2 bases and J by 3 bases, and 8 bases separated the two germline ends. The germline CDR1 and CDR2 sequences are SQVTM and ANQGSEA. The CDR3 region is CSVERTGYNEQFF. For the CDR3, the DNA is TGCAGCGTTGAACGGACTGGCTACAATGAGCAGTTCTTC.

The chain joins TRBV6-2 or TRBV6-3 to TRBJ1-5; TRBD1 agrees at 7 bases. Trimming took 5 bases from V and 5 from J; bases not matched to a gene: 6. The CDR3 contains 14 residues. Germline V gene sequence: CDR1 MNHEY, CDR2 SVGEGT. In nucleotides, the CDR3 is TGTGCCAGCAGTGCAAACAGGGGTTATCAGCCCCAGCATTTT. It yields the protein CASSANRGYQPQHF.

V is TRBV3-1 (or the pseudogene TRBV3-2) and J is TRBJ2-1; TRBD2 matches 13 bases. With 0 bases clipped from V and 8 bases from J, the junction kept 7 bases outside the gene matches. This CDR3 is 17 amino acids long. The V gene's germline CDR1 is LGHDT and CDR2 YNNKEL (reference sequence). CDR3 DNA sequence: TGTGCCAGCAGCCAAGAAGGGACTAGCGGGATCGGGTATGAGCAGTTCTTC. Translated, it gives CASSQEGTSGIGYEQFF.

This clone was counted once. This chain joins TRBV5-1 and TRBJ2-3, with 8 bases matching TRBD2. Germline V gene sequence: CDR1 SGHRS, CDR2 YFSETQ. This CDR3 has 19 amino acids. The trim removed 0 bases at V and 0 bases at J, leaving 12 bases unmatched. As DNA, the CDR3 is TGCGCCAGCAGCTTGGCCAGGGTAGCGGGGCTCTGGAGCACAGATACGCAGTATTTT. Translating gives CASSLARVAGLWSTDTQYF.

CDR3 loop: CASSLTGKAFF. The CDR3 bases are TGCGCCAGCAGCTTGACAGGGAAAGCTTTCTTT. V and J are TRBV5-1 and TRBJ1-1; D is perhaps TRBD1 (6 bases). Germline-derived CDR1 and CDR2 are SGHRS and YFSETQ. CDR3 length: 11 amino acids. Between the trimmed V and J ends, which lost 1 base and 9 bases, there was a span of 7 bases.

The rearrangement joins TRBV2 to TRBJ2-1, with 10 bases that match TRBD1. Germline values: CDR1 SNHLY, CDR2 FYNNEI. J was trimmed by 10 bases and V by 4 bases; bases with no gene match: 1. This CDR3 has 12 amino acids. CDR3 coding DNA: TGTGCCAGCAGTGGACAGGGGGCCGAGCAGTTCTTC. Translating it yields CASSGQGAEQFF. Combining the CDR3 with reference TRBV2 and TRBJ2-1 gives the whole variable domain EPEVTQTPSHQVTQMGQEVILRCVPISNHLYFYWYRQILGQKVEFLVSFYNNEISEKSEIFDDQFSVERPDGSNFTLKIRSTKLEDSAMYFCASSGQGAEQFFGPGTRLTVL.

This clone was detected once. This chain links TRBV19 with TRBJ2-1, with TRBD1 identical over 12 bases. Germline V CDR1 and CDR2: LNHDA, SQIVND (reference sequence). The CDR3 runs 15 residues. After removal of 4 bases from V and 7 bases from J, the junction contained 5 bases not matched to a gene. For the CDR3, the DNA is TGTGCCAGTAGTAAGGGGGACAGGGGGCCAAATGAGCAGTTCTTC. It is translated as CASSKGDRGPNEQFF.